This T cell receptor beta chain is from a study of identical twins. This clonotype came up a few times. Per the germline V gene, CDR1 is MNHEY and CDR2 is SVGAGI. The CDR3 consists of 16 residues. Trimming at V came to 4 bases and at J to 2 bases, leaving 8 bases not matched to a gene. TCRdb passed the 5' RACE reads through MiXCR, listing each CDR3 protein once. The top ten hold 1.6% of the sample, which has some 600,000 distinct CDR3 sequences, under 8.5% seen once. The data also belong to a second study, concerning yellow fever vaccine responses in identical twins. That work states: Twins reportedly mounted vaccine T cell responses that seemed partly convergent, partly personalized.

The chain has TRBV6-5 and TRBJ2-7, with 10 bases matching TRBD2. The TCR was taken from a woman in her late teens or twenties in good health. The source material was PBMCs. DNA for the CDR3: TGTGCCAGCAGTTGGCAAGCGGGAGGGGGCACCTACGAGCAGTACTTC. Translation gives CASSWQAGGGTYEQYF.